The entry below gives a single TCR beta chain sequence along with its context. The antigen is not known. The data stem from a study of siplizumab effects on memory and regulatory T cells. General study findings and limits: Mappable alloreactive CD4+ clones averaged 68.8% Treg-derived with siplizumab versus 26.9% in controls. Among sequences traceable to unstimulated CD4+ memory cells, alloreactive ones were significantly reduced by siplizumab.

The assay was immunoSEQ multiplex PCR, and TCRdb's table has in-frame clones only and misses some. The table shows about 82,000 clones, with 87% occurring only once. Germline CDR1 is MDHEN and CDR2 is SYDVKM. Trimming left V 5 bases short and J 6 bases short, with 17 bases between. The CDR3 extends over 15 amino acids. The chain employs TRBV28 and TRBJ1-5; possibly TRBD1 for D (5 bases). The sequencing sample was made of Tregs sorted from blood. The source is a human donor in good health. The chain's CDR3 is CASSARWGTVQPQHF. CDR3 sequence (DNA): TGTGCCAGCAGTGCCCGGTGGGGGACGGTTCAGCCCCAGCATTTT.